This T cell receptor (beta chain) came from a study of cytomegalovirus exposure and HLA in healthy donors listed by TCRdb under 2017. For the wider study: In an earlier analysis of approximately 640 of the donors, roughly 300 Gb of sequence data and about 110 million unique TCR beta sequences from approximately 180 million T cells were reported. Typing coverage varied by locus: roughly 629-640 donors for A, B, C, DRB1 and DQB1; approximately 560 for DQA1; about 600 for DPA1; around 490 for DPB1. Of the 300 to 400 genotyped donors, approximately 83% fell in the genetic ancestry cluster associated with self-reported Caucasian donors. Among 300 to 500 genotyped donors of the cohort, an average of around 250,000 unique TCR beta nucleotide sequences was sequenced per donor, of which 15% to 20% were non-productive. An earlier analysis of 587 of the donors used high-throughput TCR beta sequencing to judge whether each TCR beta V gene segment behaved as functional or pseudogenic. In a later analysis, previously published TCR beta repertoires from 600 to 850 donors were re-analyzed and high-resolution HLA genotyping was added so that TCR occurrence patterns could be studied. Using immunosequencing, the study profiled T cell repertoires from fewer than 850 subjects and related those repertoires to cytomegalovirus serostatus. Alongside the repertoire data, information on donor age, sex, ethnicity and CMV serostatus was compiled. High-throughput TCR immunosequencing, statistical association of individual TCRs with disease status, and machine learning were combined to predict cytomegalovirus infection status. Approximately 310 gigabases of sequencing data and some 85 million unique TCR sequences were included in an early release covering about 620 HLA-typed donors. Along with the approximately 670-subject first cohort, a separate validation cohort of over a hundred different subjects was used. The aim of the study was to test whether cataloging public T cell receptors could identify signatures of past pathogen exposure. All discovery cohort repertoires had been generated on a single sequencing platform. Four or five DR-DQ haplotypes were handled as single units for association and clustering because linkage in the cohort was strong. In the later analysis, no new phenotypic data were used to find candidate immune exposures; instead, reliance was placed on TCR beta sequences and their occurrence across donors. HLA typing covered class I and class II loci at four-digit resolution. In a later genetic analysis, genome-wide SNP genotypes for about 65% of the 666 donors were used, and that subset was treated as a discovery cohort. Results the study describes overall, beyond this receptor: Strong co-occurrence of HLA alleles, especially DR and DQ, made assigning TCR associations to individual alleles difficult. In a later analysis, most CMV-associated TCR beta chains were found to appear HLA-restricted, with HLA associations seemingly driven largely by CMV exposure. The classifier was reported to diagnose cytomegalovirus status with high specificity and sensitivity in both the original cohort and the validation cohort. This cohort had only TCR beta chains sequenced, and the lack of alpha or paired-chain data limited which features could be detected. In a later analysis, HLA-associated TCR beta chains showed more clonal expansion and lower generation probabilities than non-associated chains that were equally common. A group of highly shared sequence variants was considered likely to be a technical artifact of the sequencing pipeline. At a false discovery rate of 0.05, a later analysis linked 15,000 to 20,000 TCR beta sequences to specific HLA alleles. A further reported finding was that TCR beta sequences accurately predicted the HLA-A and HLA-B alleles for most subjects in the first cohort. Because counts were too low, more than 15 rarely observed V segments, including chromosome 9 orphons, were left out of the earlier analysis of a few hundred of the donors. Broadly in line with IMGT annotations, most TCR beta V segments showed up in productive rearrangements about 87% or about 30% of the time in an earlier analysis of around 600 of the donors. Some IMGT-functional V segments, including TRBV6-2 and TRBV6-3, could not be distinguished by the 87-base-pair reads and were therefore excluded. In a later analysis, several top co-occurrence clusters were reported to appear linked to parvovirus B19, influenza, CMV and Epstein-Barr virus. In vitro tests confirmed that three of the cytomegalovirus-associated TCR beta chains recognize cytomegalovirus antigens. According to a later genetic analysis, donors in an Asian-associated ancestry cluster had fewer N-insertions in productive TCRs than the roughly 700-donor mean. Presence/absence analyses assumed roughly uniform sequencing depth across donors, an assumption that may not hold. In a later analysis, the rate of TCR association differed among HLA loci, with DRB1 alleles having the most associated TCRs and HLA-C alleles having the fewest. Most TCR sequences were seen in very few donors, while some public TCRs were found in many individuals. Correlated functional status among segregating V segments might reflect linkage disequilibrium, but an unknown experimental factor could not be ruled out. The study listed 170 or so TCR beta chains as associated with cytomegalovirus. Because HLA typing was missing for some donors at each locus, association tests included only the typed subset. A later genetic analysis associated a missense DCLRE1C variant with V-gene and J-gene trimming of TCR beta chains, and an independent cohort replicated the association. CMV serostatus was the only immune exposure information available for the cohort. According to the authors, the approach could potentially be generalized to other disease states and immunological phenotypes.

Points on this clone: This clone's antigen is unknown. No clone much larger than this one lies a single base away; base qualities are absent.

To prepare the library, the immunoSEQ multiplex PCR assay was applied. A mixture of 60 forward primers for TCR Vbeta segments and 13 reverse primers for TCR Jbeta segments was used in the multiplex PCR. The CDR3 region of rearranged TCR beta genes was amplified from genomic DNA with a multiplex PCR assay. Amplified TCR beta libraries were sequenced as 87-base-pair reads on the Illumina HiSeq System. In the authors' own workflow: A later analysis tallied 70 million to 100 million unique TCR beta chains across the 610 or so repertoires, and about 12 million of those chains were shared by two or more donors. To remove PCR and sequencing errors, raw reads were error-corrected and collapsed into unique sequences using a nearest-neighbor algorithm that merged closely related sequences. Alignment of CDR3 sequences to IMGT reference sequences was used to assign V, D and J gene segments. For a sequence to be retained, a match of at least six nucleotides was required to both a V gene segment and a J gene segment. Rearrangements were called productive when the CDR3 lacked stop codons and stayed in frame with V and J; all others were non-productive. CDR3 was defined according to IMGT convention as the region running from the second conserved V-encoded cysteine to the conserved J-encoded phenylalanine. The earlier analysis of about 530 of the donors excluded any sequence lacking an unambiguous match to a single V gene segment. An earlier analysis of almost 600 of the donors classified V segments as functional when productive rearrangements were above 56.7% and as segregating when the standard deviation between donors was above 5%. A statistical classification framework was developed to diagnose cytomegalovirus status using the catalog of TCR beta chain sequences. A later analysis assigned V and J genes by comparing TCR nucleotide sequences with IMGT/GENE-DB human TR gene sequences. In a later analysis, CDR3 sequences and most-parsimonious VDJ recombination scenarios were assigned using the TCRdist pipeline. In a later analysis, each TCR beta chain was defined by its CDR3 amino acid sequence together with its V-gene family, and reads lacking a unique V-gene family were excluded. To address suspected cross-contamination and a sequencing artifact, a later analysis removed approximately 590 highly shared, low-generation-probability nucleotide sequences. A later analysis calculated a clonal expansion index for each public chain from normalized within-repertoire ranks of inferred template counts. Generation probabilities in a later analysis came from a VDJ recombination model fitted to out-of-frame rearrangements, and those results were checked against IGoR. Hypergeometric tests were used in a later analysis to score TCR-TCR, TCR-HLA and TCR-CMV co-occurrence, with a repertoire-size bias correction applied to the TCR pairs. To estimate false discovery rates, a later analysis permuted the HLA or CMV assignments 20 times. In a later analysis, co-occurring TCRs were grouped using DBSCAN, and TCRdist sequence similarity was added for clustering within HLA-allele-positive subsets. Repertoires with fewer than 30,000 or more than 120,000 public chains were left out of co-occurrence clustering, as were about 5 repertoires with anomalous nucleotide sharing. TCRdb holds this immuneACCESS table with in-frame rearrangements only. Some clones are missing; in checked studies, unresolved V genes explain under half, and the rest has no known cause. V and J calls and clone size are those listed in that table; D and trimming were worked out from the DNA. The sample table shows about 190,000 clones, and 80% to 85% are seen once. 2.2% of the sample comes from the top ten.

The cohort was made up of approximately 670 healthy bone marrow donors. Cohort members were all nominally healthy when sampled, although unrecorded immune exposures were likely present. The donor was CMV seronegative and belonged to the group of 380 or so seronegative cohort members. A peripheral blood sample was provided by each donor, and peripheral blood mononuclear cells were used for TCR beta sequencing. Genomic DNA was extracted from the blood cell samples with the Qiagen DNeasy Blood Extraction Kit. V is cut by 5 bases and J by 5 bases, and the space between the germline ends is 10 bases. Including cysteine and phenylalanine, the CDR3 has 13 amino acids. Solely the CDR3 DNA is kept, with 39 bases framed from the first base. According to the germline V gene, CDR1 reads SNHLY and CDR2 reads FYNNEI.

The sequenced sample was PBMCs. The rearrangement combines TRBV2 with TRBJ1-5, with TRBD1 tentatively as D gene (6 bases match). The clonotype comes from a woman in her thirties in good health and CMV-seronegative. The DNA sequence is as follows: TGTGCCAGCAGTACATACAGGGATCAGCCCCAGCATTTT. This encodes CASSTYRDQPQHF.